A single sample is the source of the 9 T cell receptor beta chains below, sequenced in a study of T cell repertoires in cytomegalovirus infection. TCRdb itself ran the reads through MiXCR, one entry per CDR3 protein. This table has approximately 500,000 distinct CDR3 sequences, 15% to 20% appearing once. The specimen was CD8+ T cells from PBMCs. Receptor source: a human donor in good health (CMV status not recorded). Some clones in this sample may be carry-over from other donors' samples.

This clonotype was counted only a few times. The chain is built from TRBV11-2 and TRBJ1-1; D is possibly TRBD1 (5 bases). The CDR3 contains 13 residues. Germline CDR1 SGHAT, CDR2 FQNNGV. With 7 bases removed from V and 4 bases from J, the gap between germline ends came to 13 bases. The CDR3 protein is CASTQWRGTEAFF. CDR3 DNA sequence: TGTGCCAGCACTCAGTGGAGGGGCACTGAAGCTTTCTTT.

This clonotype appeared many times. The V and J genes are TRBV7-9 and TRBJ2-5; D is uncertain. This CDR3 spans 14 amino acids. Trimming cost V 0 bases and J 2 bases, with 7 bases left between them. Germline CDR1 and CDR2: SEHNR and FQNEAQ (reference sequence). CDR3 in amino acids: CASSLAWPQETQYF. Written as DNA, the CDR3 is TGTGCCAGCAGCTTAGCGTGGCCGCAAGAGACCCAGTACTTC.

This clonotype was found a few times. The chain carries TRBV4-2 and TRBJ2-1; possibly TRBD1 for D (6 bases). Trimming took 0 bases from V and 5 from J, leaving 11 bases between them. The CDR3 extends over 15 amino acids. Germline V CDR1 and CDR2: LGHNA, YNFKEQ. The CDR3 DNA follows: TGTGCCAGCAGCCAAGAAATGGGACAACACAATGAGCAGTTCTTC. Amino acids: CASSQEMGQHNEQFF.

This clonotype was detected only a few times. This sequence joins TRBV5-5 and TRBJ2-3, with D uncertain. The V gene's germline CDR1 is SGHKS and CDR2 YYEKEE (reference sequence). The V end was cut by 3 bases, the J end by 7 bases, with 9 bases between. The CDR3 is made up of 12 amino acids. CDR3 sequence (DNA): TGTGCCAGCAGCTCGGACGGGCATACGCAGTATTTT. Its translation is CASSSDGHTQYF.

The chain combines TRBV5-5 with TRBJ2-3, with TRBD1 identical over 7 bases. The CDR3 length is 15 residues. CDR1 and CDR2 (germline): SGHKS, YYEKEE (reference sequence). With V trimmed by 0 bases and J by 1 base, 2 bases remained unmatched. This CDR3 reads CASSLADRGTDTQYF. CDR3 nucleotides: TGTGCCAGCAGCTTGGCCGACAGGGGCACAGATACGCAGTATTTT.

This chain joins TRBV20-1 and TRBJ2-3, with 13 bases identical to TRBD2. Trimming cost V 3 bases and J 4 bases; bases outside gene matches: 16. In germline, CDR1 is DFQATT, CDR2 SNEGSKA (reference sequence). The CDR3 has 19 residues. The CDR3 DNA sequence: TGCAGTGCTAGGGGAGGACTAGCGGGAGTTTTAGCCCACGCAGATACGCAGTATTTT. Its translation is CSARGGLAGVLAHADTQYF.

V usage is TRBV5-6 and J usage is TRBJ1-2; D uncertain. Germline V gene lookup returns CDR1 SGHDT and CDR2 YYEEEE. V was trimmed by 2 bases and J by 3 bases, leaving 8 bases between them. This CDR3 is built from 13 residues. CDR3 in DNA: TGTGCCAGCAGCTTTCATGTAGACTATGGCTACACCTTC. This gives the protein CASSFHVDYGYTF.

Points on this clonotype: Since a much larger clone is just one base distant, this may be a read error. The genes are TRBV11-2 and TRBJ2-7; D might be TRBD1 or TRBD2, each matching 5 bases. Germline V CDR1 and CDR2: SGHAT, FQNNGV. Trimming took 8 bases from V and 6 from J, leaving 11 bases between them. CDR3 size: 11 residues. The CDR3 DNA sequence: TGTGCCAGCCTTTGGGGGACCGAGCAGTACTTC. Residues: CASLWGTEQYF. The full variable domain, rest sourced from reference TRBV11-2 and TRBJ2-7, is EAGVAQSPRYKIIEKRQSVAFWCNPISGHATLYWYQQILGQGPKLLIQFQNNGVVDDSQLPKDRFSAERLKGVDSTLKIQPAKLEDSAVYLCASLWGTEQYFGPGTRLTVT.

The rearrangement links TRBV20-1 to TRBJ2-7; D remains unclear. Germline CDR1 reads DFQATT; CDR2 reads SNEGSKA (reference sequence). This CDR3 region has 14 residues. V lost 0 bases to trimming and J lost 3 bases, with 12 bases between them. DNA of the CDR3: TGCAGTGCTAGAGATTCGGCCTCATACTACGAGCAGTACTTC. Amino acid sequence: CSARDSASYYEQYF.